These 2 T cell receptor beta chains were sequenced from one sample in a study of cytomegalovirus exposure and HLA in healthy donors (dated by TCRdb to about 2017). Library preparation was by the immunoSEQ multiplex PCR assay. A mixture of 60 forward primers for TCR Vbeta segments and 13 reverse primers for TCR Jbeta segments was used in the multiplex PCR. Not all clones reach the TCRdb copy of this immuneACCESS table, which keeps in-frame sequences only. Checked studies attribute under half of the gap to unresolved V genes and leave the rest unexplained. This sample's table lists approximately 47,000 clones. The top ten clones comprise about a sixth of the sample. The sample taken for sequencing was PBMCs. The source is a male donor in good health and CMV-seronegative.

The rearrangement links TRBV7-2 to TRBJ1-3; TRBD1 matches 7 bases. V was clipped by 1 base and J by 4 bases; unmatched bases: 10. Germline CDR1 reads SGHTA; CDR2 reads FQGNSA. This CDR3 has 17 amino acids. The CDR3 here is CASSLVGRGAQGNTIYF. Here the CDR3 DNA reads TGTGCCAGCAGCTTAGTGGGCAGGGGGGCGCAAGGAAACACCATATATTTT.

The rearrangement uses TRBV29-1 and TRBJ2-2; the D gene is possibly TRBD2 (5 bases). CDR1 SQVTM and CDR2 ANQGSEA come from the germline V gene. This CDR3 comprises 13 residues. Trimming stripped 6 bases from V and 0 bases from J, with 8 bases between. CDR3 loop: CSVRGSNTGELFF. The CDR3 nucleotides are TGCAGCGTACGGGGATCGAACACCGGGGAGCTGTTTTTT.